This TCR beta chain came from a study of graft-versus-host responses after intestinal transplantation. As for the study in general: Transplant recipients had multivisceral, liver-intestinal, or isolated intestinal grafts. All of the recipients had induction that used anti-thymocyte globulin, then tacrolimus and steroids for around 3 years.

The CDR3 has 16 residues. The germline V gene encodes CDR1 WNHNN and CDR2 SYGVQD (reference sequence). The ends were cut back, 2 bases at V and 0 bases at J, with 11 bases in the middle. Findings and limits, study-wide: GvH clones occurred in recipient marrow; some first appeared in ileum or blood. Allografts from individuals with graft-donor T cell macrochimerism displayed high graft-versus-host to host-versus-graft clonal ratios.

With regard to this clone: Its target is not known.

Clones were sequenced by immunoSEQ multiplex PCR, and TCRdb holds only the in-frame ones, with some missing. The sample shows tens of thousands of clones, around 90% of them seen only once. The sequencing here drew on unstimulated CD4+ T cells sorted from spleen or lymph node cells, taken before transplant. This chain joins TRBV10-1 and TRBJ1-3; possibly TRBD1 for D (5 bases). This sequence was found in a human donor who was the organ donor for an intestinal transplant. In DNA form, the CDR3 reads TGCGCCAGCAGTGAGGTTAAGGGGATCTCTGGAAACACCATATATTTT. Protein product: CASSEVKGISGNTIYF.